Described below is a single TCR beta chain sequence and its context. Its antigen is as yet unknown. This sample is drawn from a study of OX40 agonist ivuxolimab in advanced cancers. Background on the study: Partial responses were achieved by three patients: one hepatocellular carcinoma, two cutaneous melanoma. Broader study findings: Partial responders at 0.1-3.0 mg/kg had among the lowest clonal expansion.

TCRdb's copy holds only in-frame clones and misses some; the assay was immunoSEQ multiplex PCR. The repertoire holds 80,000 to 100,000 clones, more than 85% seen once, with 0.7% to 0.95% in the top ten. From germline, CDR1 is MNHEY and CDR2 SVGAGI. The CDR3 covers 11 residues. Trimming shortened V by 7 bases and J by 5 bases, and 8 bases separated the two germline ends. This TCR came from an adult with an advanced solid tumor such as melanoma, head and neck, liver or kidney cancer. V and J are TRBV6-5 and TRBJ1-2, with D hard to call. The sequences come from CD4+ or CD8+ T cells sorted from blood, collected in a trial of the OX40 agonist ivuxolimab. DNA of the CDR3: TGTGCCAGCATAGACCGATATGGCTACACCTTC. This gives the protein CASIDRYGYTF.